The 5 T cell receptor beta chains below were found in one sample sequenced in a study of blood T cell repertoires in COVID-19. Generated by immunoSEQ multiplex PCR, the TCRdb table keeps only in-frame clones and is missing some. The sample shows 52,000 or so clones, about nine tenths of them seen only once. Sequencing was carried out using peripheral blood. The receptors shown here come from a human donor in a cohort sampled during active COVID-19.

This rearrangement joins TRBV24-1 to TRBJ2-2; 9 bases agree with TRBD1. This CDR3 spans 16 amino acids. With V trimmed by 2 bases and J by 3 bases, 3 bases remained unmatched. The germline gives CDR1 KGHDR, CDR2 SFDVKD. CDR3 sequence: CATSDSWTGDTGELFF. The CDR3 DNA reads as TGTGCCACCAGTGATTCATGGACAGGGGACACCGGGGAGCTGTTTTTT.

V and J are TRBV18 and TRBJ1-5, with 10 bases lining up with TRBD1. After removal of 5 bases from V and 5 bases from J, the junction contained 9 bases not matched to a gene. Germline CDR1 and CDR2: KGHSH and LQKENI. The CDR3 covers 16 residues. The CDR3 region has the DNA TGTGCCAGCTCATCCGCGCCGACAGGGGGCGATCAGCCCCAGCATTTT. This sequence encodes CASSSAPTGGDQPQHF.

The chain couples TRBV18 to TRBJ2-3; D perhaps matches TRBD1 (6 bases). In germline, CDR1 is KGHSH, CDR2 LQKENI. This CDR3 comprises 12 residues. The V gene lost 3 bases and the J gene lost 9 bases, with 10 bases spanning the gap. The DNA for the CDR3 is TGTGCCAGCTCACCCCAGGGGCTAACGCAGTATTTT. This gives the protein CASSPQGLTQYF.

The chain couples TRBV7-3 to TRBJ2-6; weak D call: TRBD1 (6 bases). Germline V gene sequence: CDR1 SGHTA, CDR2 FQGTGA. This CDR3 comprises 18 residues. V lost 5 bases and J 0 bases, leaving 17 bases between the germline ends. DNA for the CDR3: TGTGCCAGCAGCCCCACCGGGACAAGCTCCTCTGGGGCCAACGTCCTGACTTTC. Translating it yields CASSPTGTSSSGANVLTF.

V and J are TRBV6-6 and TRBJ1-3; the D is unclear. V was clipped by 3 bases and J by 7 bases, with 10 bases between them. Germline values: CDR1 MNHNY, CDR2 SVGAGI (reference sequence). The CDR3 sequence is 13 residues long. The CDR3 reads CASSYAEENTIYF. CDR3 DNA: TGTGCCAGCAGTTATGCGGAGGAGAACACCATATATTTT.